This T cell receptor beta chain came from a study of blood T cell repertoires in COVID-19. Trimming took 5 bases from V and 3 from J, leaving 7 bases between them. The CDR3 is 12 amino acids. The assay was immunoSEQ multiplex PCR, and TCRdb's table has in-frame clones only and misses some. This table holds hundreds of thousands of clones, over 75% found once. Sequenced sample: peripheral blood. The chain uses TRBV12-3 or TRBV12-4 and TRBJ1-1, with D tentatively TRBD1 (6 bases). The sequence was collected from a man aged 45-65 years with active or convalescent COVID-19. As DNA, the CDR3 is TGTGCCAGCAGTCAGGGGTACACTGAAGCTTTCTTT. Protein sequence: CASSQGYTEAFF.